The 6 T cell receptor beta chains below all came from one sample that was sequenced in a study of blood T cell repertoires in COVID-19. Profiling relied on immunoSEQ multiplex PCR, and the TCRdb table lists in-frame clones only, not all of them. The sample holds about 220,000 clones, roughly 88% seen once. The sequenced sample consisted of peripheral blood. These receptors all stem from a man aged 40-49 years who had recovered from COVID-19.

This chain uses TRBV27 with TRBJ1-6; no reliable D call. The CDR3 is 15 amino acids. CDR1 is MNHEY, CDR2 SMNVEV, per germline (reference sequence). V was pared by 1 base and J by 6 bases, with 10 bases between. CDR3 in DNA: TGTGCCAGCAGTTTATTTGGGCTTGGTAATTCACCCCTCCACTTT. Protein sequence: CASSLFGLGNSPLHF.

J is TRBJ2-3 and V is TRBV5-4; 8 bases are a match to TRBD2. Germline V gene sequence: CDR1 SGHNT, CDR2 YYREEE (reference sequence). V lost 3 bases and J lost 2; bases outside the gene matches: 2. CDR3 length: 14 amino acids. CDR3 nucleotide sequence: TGTGCCAGCAGCTCCGGGGGGGCCACAGATACGCAGTATTTT. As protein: CASSSGGATDTQYF.

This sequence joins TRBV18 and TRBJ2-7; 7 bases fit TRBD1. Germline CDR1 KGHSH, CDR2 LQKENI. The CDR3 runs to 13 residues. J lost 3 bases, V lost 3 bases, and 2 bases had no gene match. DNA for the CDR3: TGTGCCAGCTCACCCCGGGACAGCTACGAGCAGTACTTC. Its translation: CASSPRDSYEQYF.

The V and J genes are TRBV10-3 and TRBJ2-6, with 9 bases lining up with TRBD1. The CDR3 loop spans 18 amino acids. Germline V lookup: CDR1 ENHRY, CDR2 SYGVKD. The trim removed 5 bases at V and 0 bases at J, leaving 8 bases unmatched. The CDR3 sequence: CAISPSGTGISGANVLTF. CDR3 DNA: TGTGCCATCAGTCCCTCCGGGACAGGGATCTCTGGGGCCAACGTCCTGACTTTC.

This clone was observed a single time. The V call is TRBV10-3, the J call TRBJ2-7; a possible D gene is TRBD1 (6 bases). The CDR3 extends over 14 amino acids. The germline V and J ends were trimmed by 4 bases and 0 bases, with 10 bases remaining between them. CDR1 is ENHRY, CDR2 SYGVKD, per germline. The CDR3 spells CAISADSVSYEQYF. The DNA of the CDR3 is TGTGCCATCAGTGCGGACAGCGTCTCCTACGAGCAGTACTTC.

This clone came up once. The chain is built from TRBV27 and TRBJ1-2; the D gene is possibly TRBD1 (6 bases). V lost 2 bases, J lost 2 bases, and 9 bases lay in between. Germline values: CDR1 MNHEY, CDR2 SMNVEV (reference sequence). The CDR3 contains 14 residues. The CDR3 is CASSLRDKNYGYTF. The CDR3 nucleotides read TGTGCCAGCAGTTTACGGGACAAGAACTATGGCTACACCTTC.